This entry is about one TCR beta chain. Its cognate antigen is unknown. This sample was included in a study of shared clonotypes between healthy human individuals. The CDR3 is 14 residues long. Trimming removed 6 bases from V and 5 bases from J, with 14 bases in between. CDR1 is SGHRS and CDR2 is YFSETQ in the germline V gene. Division of CD4+ cells produced a CD45RA+ naive subset and a CD45RA-negative memory subset. Authors' analysis steps: Junction-only sequences produced by ImmunoSEQ had no quality scores, so filtering differed. Measured with immunoSEQ multiplex PCR; TCRdb has only the in-frame clones, and not every one. D and trimming were read from the DNA, whereas the V and J calls and clone size are those reported in that table. This repertoire shows 2 million to 3 million clones, 93% found once; its top ten account for approximately 0.35%. General study findings and limits: Memory subsets had estimated richness that was generally smaller than that of naive subsets.

This receptor was identified in a man younger than 35 in good health. Some clones in this sample may be carry-over from other donors' samples. The J gene is TRBJ1-4, the V gene TRBV5-1; D is ambiguous. The sequenced sample consisted of naive CD4+ T cells from PBMCs. Subset specified: CD45RA+ positively selected. The CDR3 DNA reads as TGCGCCAGCAACCCAGACGGAAGAAATGAAAAACTGTTTTTT. This translates into CASNPDGRNEKLFF. The full variable domain, its missing parts supplied by reference TRBV5-1 and TRBJ1-4, is KAGVTQTPRYLIKTRGQQVTLSCSPISGHRSVSWYQQTPGQGLQFLFEYFSETQRNKGNFPGRFSGRQFSNSRSEMNVSTLELGDSALYLCASNPDGRNEKLFFGSGTQLSVL.